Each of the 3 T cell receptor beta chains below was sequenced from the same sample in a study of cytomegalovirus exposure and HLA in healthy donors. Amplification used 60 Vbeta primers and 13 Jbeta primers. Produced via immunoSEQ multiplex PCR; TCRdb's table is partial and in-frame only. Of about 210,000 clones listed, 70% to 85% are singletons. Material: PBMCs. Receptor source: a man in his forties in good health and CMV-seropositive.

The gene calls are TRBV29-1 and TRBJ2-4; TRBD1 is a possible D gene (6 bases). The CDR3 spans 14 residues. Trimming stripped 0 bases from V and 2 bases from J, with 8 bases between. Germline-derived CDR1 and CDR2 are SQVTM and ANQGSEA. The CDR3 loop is CSVEDQGSKNIQYF. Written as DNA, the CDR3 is TGCAGCGTTGAAGATCAGGGGTCCAAAAACATTCAGTACTTC.

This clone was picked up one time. The CDR3 bases are TGTGCCTGGAGTGCTTGGACTAGCGGGAGGGCGGCACACGAGCAGTACTTC. This gives the protein CAWSAWTSGRAAHEQYF. V usage is TRBV30 and J usage is TRBJ2-7; 15 bases agree with TRBD2. V shed 1 base and J 5 bases; nucleotides not matched to a gene: 9. The CDR3 is 17 residues long. CDR1 GTSNPN and CDR2 SVGIG come from the germline V gene (reference sequence).

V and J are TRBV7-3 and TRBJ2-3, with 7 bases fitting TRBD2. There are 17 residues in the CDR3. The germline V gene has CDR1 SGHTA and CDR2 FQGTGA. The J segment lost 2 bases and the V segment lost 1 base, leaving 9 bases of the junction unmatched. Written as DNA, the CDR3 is TGTGCCAGCAGCTTAAACGAGGCGGGGGTGTTCACAGATACGCAGTATTTT. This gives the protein CASSLNEAGVFTDTQYF.